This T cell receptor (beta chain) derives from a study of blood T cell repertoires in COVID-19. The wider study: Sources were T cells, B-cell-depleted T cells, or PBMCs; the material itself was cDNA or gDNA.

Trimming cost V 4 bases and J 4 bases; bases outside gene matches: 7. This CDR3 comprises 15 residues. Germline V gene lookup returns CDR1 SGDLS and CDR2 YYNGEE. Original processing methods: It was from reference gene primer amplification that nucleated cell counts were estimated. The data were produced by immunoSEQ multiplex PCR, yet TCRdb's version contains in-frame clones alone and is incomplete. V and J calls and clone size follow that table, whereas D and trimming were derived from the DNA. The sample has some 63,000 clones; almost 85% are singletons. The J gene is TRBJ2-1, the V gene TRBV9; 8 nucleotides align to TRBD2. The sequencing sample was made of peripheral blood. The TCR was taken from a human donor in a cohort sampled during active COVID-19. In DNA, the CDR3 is TGTGCCAGCAGCCCCGGCGGGGGGCCATACAATGAGCAGTTCTTC. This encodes CASSPGGGPYNEQFF.